The source of this T cell receptor (beta chain) is a study of Graves' ophthalmopathy and Graves' hyperthyroidism. At the level of the study: The authors collected peripheral blood at initial diagnosis, before any treatment. Broader study findings: Most expanded clonotypes from thyroid (those above 0.001 frequency) were also found in blood.

As the template, RNA transcripts were used to amplify TCR beta CDR3 regions. First-round RT-PCR with HTBI primers preceded a second-round multiplex PCR. TCRdb re-derived calls from the multiplex PCR reads in MiXCR, one entry per CDR3 protein. Among hundreds of thousands of distinct CDR3 sequences listed, around 20% were seen once. This clonotype was counted ten times or more. Its antigen remains unknown. The V gene's germline CDR1 is SQVTM and CDR2 ANQGSEA. The CDR3 has 11 amino acids. Trimming stripped 7 bases from V and 3 bases from J, with 9 bases between. Clinicians diagnosed using symptoms, serum thyroxine, TRAb, thyroid ultrasound and orbital computed tomography. The authors isolated PBMCs from 8.5 to 10 ml of fresh peripheral blood.

What was sequenced was peripheral blood. The receptor's source is a woman aged 18-35 years with stable Graves' hyperthyroidism. The gene calls are TRBV29-1 and TRBJ1-2, with a possible D match to TRBD1 (5 bases). As DNA, the CDR3 is TGCAGCGAGTCCAGGGACTATGGCTACACCTTC. It yields the protein CSESRDYGYTF. Full variable domain (missing parts from reference TRBV29-1 and TRBJ1-2): SAVISQKPSRDICQRGTSLTIQCQVDSQVTMMFWYRQQPGQSLTLIATANQGSEATYESGFVIDKFPISRPNLTFSTLTVSNMSPEDSSIYLCSESRDYGYTFGSGTRLTVV.